Listed below are T cell receptor beta chains from one sample, sequenced in a study of blood T cell repertoires in COVID-19. This table comes from immunoSEQ multiplex PCR, and its TCRdb copy is limited to in-frame clones, with some not included. The sample has about 170,000 clones; 89% are singletons. Sequenced: PBMCs or T cells enriched from blood (not recorded which). All receptors come from a woman aged 18-29 years who had recovered from COVID-19. Both conserved end residues are part of each CDR3. Each record gives: J gene, V gene, clone size, D gene, CDR3 DNA, CDR3 protein. A D gene is named only where the DNA matches it firmly. Rows give clone size only sometimes, using once, few, many, or a class for an expanded clone.

j_gene: TRBJ1-4; v_gene: TRBV5-1; abundance: -; d_gene: -; CDR3nt: TGCGCCAGCAGCTTCGGAGACAGTTCAACTAATGAAAAACTGTTTTTT; CDR3aa: CASSFGDSSTNEKLFF
j_gene: TRBJ2-2; v_gene: TRBV24-1; abundance: -; d_gene: TRBD2; CDR3nt: TGTGCCACCAGTGACACGGGGCCCGGACTAGCCAACACCGGGGAGCTGTTTTTT; CDR3aa: CATSDTGPGLANTGELFF
j_gene: TRBJ2-1; v_gene: TRBV5-4; abundance: once; d_gene: TRBD1; CDR3nt: TGTGCCAGCAGCCTTGGGACAGGGAGCAGGGAGGAGCAGTTCTTC; CDR3aa: CASSLGTGSREEQFF
j_gene: TRBJ2-1; v_gene: TRBV20-1; abundance: -; d_gene: TRBD2; CDR3nt: TGCAGTGCTAGTGTAGCGGGAGGGCCCGCTGAGCAGTTCTTC; CDR3aa: CSASVAGGPAEQFF
j_gene: TRBJ1-6; v_gene: TRBV20-1; abundance: -; d_gene: -; CDR3nt: TGCAGTGCTAGTTTGCGGAGCTCCTATAATTCACCCCTCCACTTT; CDR3aa: CSASLRSSYNSPLHF
j_gene: TRBJ2-3; v_gene: TRBV18; abundance: -; d_gene: TRBD2; CDR3nt: TGTGCCAGCTCACCATTGGGAACTAGCGGTCGCACAGATACGCAGTATTTT; CDR3aa: CASSPLGTSGRTDTQYF
j_gene: TRBJ1-6; v_gene: TRBV15; abundance: -; d_gene: -; CDR3nt: TGTGCCACCAGCAGAGCGGGGAATAATTCACCCCTCCACTTT; CDR3aa: CATSRAGNNSPLHF
j_gene: TRBJ2-3; v_gene: TRBV7-9; abundance: -; d_gene: TRBD1; CDR3nt: TGTGCCAGCAGCTCCGGGCGACAGGGGGGCCCCGATACGCAGTATTTT; CDR3aa: CASSSGRQGGPDTQYF
j_gene: TRBJ2-2; v_gene: TRBV7-2; abundance: -; d_gene: TRBD2; CDR3nt: TGTGCCAGCAGGGCAACGGGAGGCGTCACCGGGGAGCTGTTTTTT; CDR3aa: CASRATGGVTGELFF
j_gene: TRBJ2-5; v_gene: TRBV29-1; abundance: -; d_gene: TRBD1; CDR3nt: TGCAGCGCCCGCAGGGGGCGAACGGAGACCCAGTACTTC; CDR3aa: CSARRGRTETQYF
j_gene: TRBJ1-5; v_gene: TRBV4-1; abundance: -; d_gene: -; CDR3nt: TGCGCCAGCAGCCAAGTCGGGAGCAGCAATCAGCCCCAGCATTTT; CDR3aa: CASSQVGSSNQPQHF
j_gene: TRBJ2-7; v_gene: TRBV27; abundance: -; d_gene: -; CDR3nt: TGTGCCAGCAGAACAGGGTCCTACGAGCAGTACTTC; CDR3aa: CASRTGSYEQYF
j_gene: TRBJ2-7; v_gene: TRBV28; abundance: -; d_gene: -; CDR3nt: TGTGCCAGCAGTTCTCCTCAGAACGACGAGCAGTACTTC; CDR3aa: CASSSPQNDEQYF
j_gene: TRBJ1-1; v_gene: TRBV2; abundance: few; d_gene: -; CDR3nt: TGTGCCAGCAGTGAAGGGTCTGGGGCCACTGAAGCTTTCTTT; CDR3aa: CASSEGSGATEAFF
j_gene: TRBJ1-2; v_gene: TRBV7-2; abundance: -; d_gene: TRBD1; CDR3nt: TGTGCCAGCAGCTTGGTGAGGACAGGACGATCAAACGTTAACTATGGCTACACCTTC; CDR3aa: CASSLVRTGRSNVNYGYTF
j_gene: TRBJ1-2; v_gene: TRBV2; abundance: -; d_gene: -; CDR3nt: TGTGCCAGTAATAGGGCAGGGGCTAACTATGGCTACACCTTC; CDR3aa: CASNRAGANYGYTF
j_gene: TRBJ2-7; v_gene: TRBV5-5; abundance: -; d_gene: -; CDR3nt: TGTGCCAGCAGCTTGGAGGGCACAGGGTCCTACGAGCAGTACTTC; CDR3aa: CASSLEGTGSYEQYF
j_gene: TRBJ2-7; v_gene: TRBV28; abundance: -; d_gene: -; CDR3nt: TGTGCCAGCAGCCCAATGCCGAGTAGCTCCTACGAGCAGTACTTC; CDR3aa: CASSPMPSSSYEQYF
j_gene: TRBJ2-5; v_gene: TRBV7-2; abundance: -; d_gene: TRBD2; CDR3nt: TGTGCCAGCAGCCAACAGGGACTAGCGGTAGGAGAGACCCAGTACTTC; CDR3aa: CASSQQGLAVGETQYF
j_gene: TRBJ1-1; v_gene: TRBV5-4; abundance: -; d_gene: -; CDR3nt: TGTGCCAGCAGTTCGGAGACGGTGAACACTGAAGCTTTCTTT; CDR3aa: CASSSETVNTEAFF
j_gene: TRBJ2-3; v_gene: TRBV18; abundance: -; d_gene: TRBD2; CDR3nt: TGTGCCAGCTCACCAAGGACTAGCGGGAGAGATACGCAGTATTTT; CDR3aa: CASSPRTSGRDTQYF
j_gene: TRBJ2-1; v_gene: TRBV9; abundance: -; d_gene: -; CDR3nt: TGTGCCAGCAGCTCTCGGTACAATGAGCAGTTCTTC; CDR3aa: CASSSRYNEQFF
j_gene: TRBJ2-7; v_gene: TRBV6-2/TRBV6-3; abundance: -; d_gene: -; CDR3nt: TGTGCCAGCAGTCCAGAGGCCTCAAGCGTCGAGCAGTACTTC; CDR3aa: CASSPEASSVEQYF
j_gene: TRBJ1-1; v_gene: TRBV27; abundance: -; d_gene: TRBD1; CDR3nt: TGTGCCAGCACGCCCTACAGGGGTAACACTGAAGCTTTCTTT; CDR3aa: CASTPYRGNTEAFF